The clone carrying this T cell receptor beta chain was seen ten or more times. Antigen specificity is unknown. V dropped 5 bases and J dropped 6; count of bases not matched to a gene: 7. CDR1 and CDR2 from the germline V gene are MGHDK and SYGVNS. The CDR3 runs 13 residues. TCRdb re-derived calls from the RACE reads in MiXCR, one entry per CDR3 protein. The profile covers nearly 110,000 distinct CDR3 sequences, with roughly 12% appearing a single time and roughly 1.6% taken by the ten largest. The entry originates in a study of human T cells and chemical hapten exposure. Study outcomes and limitations: TCRs whose frequency exceeded 1 in 1000 remained the same following DPC sensitization. Positive correlation was observed between PT1 expanded TCR counts and patch test score.

As to time point: pre-sensitization, week 0. Described treatment: therapeutic diphenylcyclopropenone sensitization with weekly scalp DPC. V gene TRBV25-1 combines with J gene TRBJ2-7; 7 nucleotides match TRBD1. The TCR comes from a woman aged 45 to 65 with alopecia areata. Some clones in this sample may be carry-over from other donors' samples. Here the sequenced sample was whole blood, taken in connection with sensitization to the hapten diphenylcyclopropenone (DPC). This CDR3 is CASSIDRALEQYF. In nucleotides, the CDR3 is TGTGCCAGCAGTATCGACAGGGCGCTCGAGCAGTACTTC.